The 17 T cell receptor beta chains below all came from one sample that was sequenced in a study of identifying expanded T cells in peripheral blood. Produced via immunoSEQ multiplex PCR; TCRdb's table is partial and in-frame only. The sample includes 80,000 to 95,000 clones, about 87% of them seen just once. The sequenced sample consisted of blood. The receptors stem from a person between 18 and 69 years old in good health.

This clone appeared a single time. This chain joins TRBV5-8 and TRBJ1-6, with no clear D. The CDR3 is made up of 16 amino acids. Looked up from germline, CDR1 is SGHTS and CDR2 is YDEGEE. Trimming pared 2 bases from V and 0 bases from J, leaving 9 bases between. The CDR3 DNA is TGTGCCAGCAGCTTTAGAGGGAGCTCCTATAATTCACCCCTCCACTTT. This sequence encodes CASSFRGSSYNSPLHF.

Remarks on this clone: At one of its ends the junction is not consistent with the germline gene, which may arise from a read error. V gene TRBV6-6 combines with J gene TRBJ2-3; D may match TRBD1 or TRBD2 (6 bases each). The germline V gene encodes CDR1 MNHNY and CDR2 SVGAGI (reference sequence). CDR3 size: 15 residues. CDR3 protein: CASSDSLGGIDTQYF. DNA for the CDR3: TGTGCCAGCAGTGACTCACTAGGGGGGATAGATACGCAGTATTTT.

CDR3 region: CASSLGQGKAQYF. The CDR3 DNA follows: TGTGCCAGCAGCTTGGGGCAGGGGAAAGCCCAGTACTTC. V and J are TRBV5-5 and TRBJ2-5, with D possibly TRBD1 on 6 matching bases. CDR1 SGHKS and CDR2 YYEKEE come from the germline V gene (reference sequence). The V end was cut by 0 bases, the J end by 9 bases, with 12 bases between. CDR3 length: 13 residues.

V and J are TRBV4-1 and TRBJ1-1; tentatively, D is TRBD1 (6 bases). Germline CDR1 is MGHRA and CDR2 is YSYEKL. Trimming cost V 2 bases and J 4 bases, with 14 bases left between them. The CDR3 length is 15 residues. The CDR3 DNA is TGCGCCAGCAGCCAAACCCCCGGGACAAGCACTGAAGCTTTCTTT. Residues: CASSQTPGTSTEAFF.

V usage is TRBV4-3 and J usage is TRBJ2-1; 7 positions match TRBD2. CDR1 LGHNA and CDR2 YSLEER come from the germline V gene. The CDR3 has 18 amino acids. Trimming removed 0 bases from V and 2 bases from J; junction bases left unmatched: 10. In nucleotides, the CDR3 is TGCGCCAGCAGCCAAGATAGTCCAGCGGGAAGACCCTACAATGAGCAGTTCTTC. This gives the protein CASSQDSPAGRPYNEQFF.

Only a few counts were recorded for this clone. The chain recombines TRBV4-3 with TRBJ1-2; possibly TRBD1 for D (5 bases). Germline V gene data show CDR1 as LGHNA and CDR2 as YSLEER. V lost 0 bases and J lost 12, with 11 bases in between. The CDR3 consists of 12 residues. The CDR3 spells CASSQDSSGHTF. CDR3 DNA: TGCGCCAGCAGCCAAGATAGTTCGGGGCACACCTTC.

The rearrangement links TRBV27 to TRBJ2-7, with D tentatively TRBD1 or TRBD2 (5 bases each). The CDR3 has 13 residues. Per germline, CDR1 MNHEY and CDR2 SMNVEV (reference sequence). Trimming stripped 5 bases from V and 4 bases from J, with 12 bases between. CDR3 coding DNA: TGTGCCAGCAGTGGTCCGGGGACGTACGAGCAGTACTTC. The encoded protein is CASSGPGTYEQYF.

The DNA of the CDR3 is TGCGCCAGCAGCCAAGCCGTACCAGGGGAGGGCACTGAAGCTTTCTTT. This sequence encodes CASSQAVPGEGTEAFF. V and J are TRBV4-3 and TRBJ1-1; D might be TRBD1 (6 bases). The CDR3 is 16 amino acids. V lost 1 base, J lost 4 bases, and 16 bases lay in between. Germline V gene lookup returns CDR1 LGHNA and CDR2 YSLEER.

The chain is built from TRBV5-4 and TRBJ2-1; D remains ambiguous. Trimming left V 0 bases short and J 0 bases short, with 13 bases between. The CDR3 is 17 amino acids. CDR1 and CDR2 (germline): SGHNT, YYREEE (reference sequence). The CDR3 DNA is TGTGCCAGCAGCTTGGTTGAGGACCACCACTCCTACAATGAGCAGTTCTTC. Its translation is CASSLVEDHHSYNEQFF.

The V call is TRBV7-9, the J call TRBJ2-1; D is uncertain. Germline V gene lookup returns CDR1 SEHNR and CDR2 FQNEAQ (reference sequence). CDR3 length equals 16 residues. V lost 0 bases and J lost 0, with 9 bases in between. CDR3 sequence: CASSLAGDSSYNEQFF. Written as DNA, the CDR3 is TGTGCCAGCAGCTTAGCAGGCGATAGCTCCTACAATGAGCAGTTCTTC.

This chain joins TRBV7-2 and TRBJ2-4; 9 bases map to TRBD2. The V and J ends lost 1 base and 1 base, in that order; junction bases with no gene match: 2. In germline, CDR1 is SGHTA, CDR2 FQGNSA. The CDR3 consists of 16 residues. CDR3 nucleotides: TGTGCCAGCAGCTTAGAGAGCGGGGGGGCCAAAAACATTCAGTACTTC. Protein: CASSLESGGAKNIQYF. Looking up the rest from reference TRBV7-2 and TRBJ2-4 gives the full variable domain: GAGVSQSPSNKVTEKGKDVELRCDPISGHTALYWYRQSLGQGLEFLIYFQGNSAPDKSGLPSDRFSAERTGGSVSTLTIQRTQQEDSAVYLCASSLESGGAKNIQYFGAGTRLSVL.

This clone occurred once. The chain carries TRBV28 and TRBJ1-1, with unresolved D. Per germline, CDR1 MDHEN and CDR2 SYDVKM. This CDR3 contains 14 residues. V lost 2 bases to trimming and J lost 1 base, with 8 bases between them. DNA for the CDR3: TGTGCCAGCAGTTTAGTTCGAGCGAACACTGAAGCTTTCTTT. Amino acids: CASSLVRANTEAFF.

A single count supports this clone. The chain couples TRBV5-5 to TRBJ1-2; maybe TRBD1 (5 bases). This CDR3 region has 12 residues. Germline V lookup: CDR1 SGHKS, CDR2 YYEKEE (reference sequence). Trimming left V 3 bases short and J 8 bases short, with 11 bases between. CDR3 amino acids: CASSSTVDGYTF. DNA of the CDR3: TGTGCCAGCAGCTCGACAGTAGACGGCTACACCTTC.

This clone has only a few counts. The chain has TRBV7-9 and TRBJ2-1, with D perhaps assigned TRBD1 or TRBD2 (5 bases each). The CDR3 totals 19 residues. CDR1 and CDR2 from the germline V gene are SEHNR and FQNEAQ (reference sequence). Trimming cost V 4 bases and J 0 bases, with 22 bases left between them. CDR3 nucleotide sequence: TGTGCCAGCAGCTACCCGGGACCCAATCGGATTAGCTCCTACAATGAGCAGTTCTTC. It yields the protein CASSYPGPNRISSYNEQFF.

In regard to this clone: This CDR3 is also generated by other DNA sequences in the sample. The chain recombines TRBV28 with TRBJ1-2, with D unresolved. Looked up from germline, CDR1 is MDHEN and CDR2 is SYDVKM. This CDR3 is built from 11 residues. Trimming shortened V by 3 bases and J by 5 bases, and 4 bases separated the two germline ends. The CDR3 here is CASSFNYGYTF. CDR3 nucleotide sequence: TGTGCCAGCAGTTTCAATTATGGCTACACCTTC.

J is TRBJ1-1 and V is TRBV28; D gene uncertain. CDR1 and CDR2 from the germline V gene are MDHEN and SYDVKM. Trimming cost V 1 base and J 2 bases, with 5 bases left between them. The CDR3 is 13 residues long. CDR3 sequence reads: CASSLYSNTEAFF. The CDR3 DNA is TGTGCCAGCAGTTTATACAGCAACACTGAAGCTTTCTTT.

V gene TRBV9 combines with J gene TRBJ2-3; weak D call: TRBD2 (5 bases). CDR1 is SGDLS and CDR2 is YYNGEE in the germline V gene. This CDR3 has 15 residues. Trimming shortened V by 0 bases and J by 1 base, and 9 bases separated the two germline ends. Here the CDR3 reads CASSVGGDRTDTQYF. The DNA of the CDR3 is TGTGCCAGCAGCGTAGGGGGAGATCGCACAGATACGCAGTATTTT.